This TCR beta chain was identified during a study of T-cell reconstitution after alpha-beta-depleted transplantation in children. TCRbeta library preparation incorporated unique molecular identifiers. MiXCR was run by TCRdb on the PCR reads, yielding one entry per CDR3 protein. Of some 220,000 distinct CDR3 sequences in the sample, about 9.2% were seen once. This clonotype has a count of ten or more. The receptor's source is a human donor who donated a stem cell graft to a child with acute lymphoblastic leukemia. The sequenced sample was PBMCs from the stem cell graft donor, obtained from the stem cell graft.

The CDR3 reads CASSLAGVRAFF. Here the CDR3 DNA reads TGTGCCAGCAGCTTGGCGGGAGTGCGTGCTTTCTTT. The genes are TRBV5-5 and TRBJ1-1; D is unclear. From germline, CDR1 is SGHKS and CDR2 YYEKEE (reference sequence). This CDR3 has 12 residues. Trimming shortened V by 0 bases and J by 11 bases, and 11 bases separated the two germline ends. Drawing the rest from reference TRBV5-5 and TRBJ1-1, the complete variable domain is DAGVTQSPTHLIKTRGQQVTLRCSPISGHKSVSWYQQVLGQGPQFIFQYYEKEERGRGNFPDRFSARQFPNYSSELNVNALLLGDSALYLCASSLAGVRAFFGQGTRLTVV.